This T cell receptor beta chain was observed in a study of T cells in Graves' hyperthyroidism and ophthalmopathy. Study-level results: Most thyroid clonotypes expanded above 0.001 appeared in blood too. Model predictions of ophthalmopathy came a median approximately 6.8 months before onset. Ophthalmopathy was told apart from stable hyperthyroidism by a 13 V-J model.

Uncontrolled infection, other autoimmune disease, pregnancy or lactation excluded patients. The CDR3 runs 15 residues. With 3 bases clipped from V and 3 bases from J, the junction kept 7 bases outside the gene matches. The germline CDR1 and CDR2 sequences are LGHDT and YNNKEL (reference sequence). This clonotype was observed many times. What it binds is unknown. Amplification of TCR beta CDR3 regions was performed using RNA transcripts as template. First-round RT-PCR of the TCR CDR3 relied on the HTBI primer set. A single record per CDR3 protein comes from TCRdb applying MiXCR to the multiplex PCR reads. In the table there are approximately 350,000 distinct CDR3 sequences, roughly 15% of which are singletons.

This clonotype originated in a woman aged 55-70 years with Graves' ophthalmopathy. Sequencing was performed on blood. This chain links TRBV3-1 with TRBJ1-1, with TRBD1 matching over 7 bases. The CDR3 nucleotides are TGTGCCAGCAGCCAGCAGGGGGGGCGTCACACTGAAGCTTTCTTT. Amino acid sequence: CASSQQGGRHTEAFF.